The source of this T cell receptor beta chain is a study of CD8+ T cells in alopecia areata. Study-level information: Patients in the treated group were given tofacitinib by mouth, 5 to 10 mg twice a day.

As part of sample collection, lesional scalp punch biopsies and peripheral blood were taken from alopecia areata patients. V lost 4 bases and J lost 3, with 22 bases in between. This CDR3 is 17 amino acids long. Study-level results: Scalp repertoires also include resident alphabeta T cells from normal skin.

Extraction of RNA preceded its reverse transcription into cDNA, which served as the sequencing template. The repertoire was sequenced with immunoSEQ multiplex PCR; TCRdb's copy has only in-frame clones and lacks some. The repertoire holds 150,000 to 200,000 clones, with over 55% as singletons. Note on this clone: Its target is unknown.

This chain joins TRBV23-1 and TRBJ2-7; tentative D call: TRBD2 (5 bases). TRBV23-1 is noted as an ORF with a role that remains uncertain. Sample: CD4+ T cells sorted from blood, taken at week 0. The clonotype originates from a human donor with alopecia areata. CDR3 coding DNA: TGCGCCAGCAGTCCCGTGGGAGCGATCTCAACTTGCTACGAGCAGTACTTC. Translation: CASSPVGAISTCYEQYF.